Listed below are T cell receptor beta chains from one sample, sequenced in a study of cytomegalovirus exposure and HLA in healthy donors. The table came from immunoSEQ multiplex PCR; TCRdb's copy has only in-frame clones and leaves some out. The sample contains 120,000 or so clones, roughly 80% of which appear only once. Sequenced material: PBMCs. These receptor sequences come from a man aged 25-40 years in good health and CMV-seronegative. CDR3s include the opening cysteine and the closing phenylalanine or tryptophan. D genes are given only for firm matches. Size is stated for part of the rows, as once, few or many counts, or as a class when the clone is expanded.

. | . | TRBJ2-1 | TRBV5-1 | CASSFPPYNEQFF | TGCGCCAGCAGCTTTCCTCCCTACAATGAGCAGTTCTTC
. | . | TRBJ2-6 | TRBV5-1 | CASSLQVSGANVLTF | TGCGCCAGCAGCTTACAGGTTTCTGGGGCCAACGTCCTGACTTTC
. | . | TRBJ2-7 | TRBV30 | CAWERDSPYEQYF | TGTGCCTGGGAAAGAGACAGTCCCTACGAGCAGTACTTC
TRBD1 | once | TRBJ1-2 | TRBV18 | CASSPLGQGAENYGYTF | TGTGCCAGCTCACCACTCGGACAGGGGGCCGAGAACTATGGCTACACCTTC
. | . | TRBJ1-1 | TRBV28 | CASSLPGRYTEAFF | TGTGCCAGCAGTTTACCTGGGAGGTACACTGAAGCTTTCTTT
. | . | TRBJ1-5 | TRBV2 | CASSGGDRSNQPQHF | TGTGCCAGCAGTGGGGGGGACCGAAGCAATCAGCCCCAGCATTTT
. | . | TRBJ2-5 | TRBV9 | CASSLDGLASNPGEKTQYF | TGTGCCAGCAGCTTAGACGGGTTAGCGAGTAACCCCGGGGAGAAGACCCAGTACTTC
TRBD2 | . | TRBJ2-5 | TRBV28 | CASSLSGGPVETQYF | TGTGCCAGCAGTTTGTCGGGAGGGCCGGTGGAGACCCAGTACTTC
. | . | TRBJ2-1 | TRBV29-1 | CSVEGGLYNEQFF | TGCAGCGTTGAGGGCGGACTTTACAATGAGCAGTTCTTC
. | . | TRBJ2-4 | TRBV6-5 | CASSLYQGAGIQYF | TGTGCCAGCAGTTTGTACCAGGGAGCGGGCATTCAGTACTTC
TRBD1 | . | TRBJ2-5 | TRBV19 | CASSNSGTGSETQYF | TGTGCCAGTAGTAACTCCGGGACAGGGTCGGAGACCCAGTACTTC
TRBD1 | . | TRBJ1-1 | TRBV28 | CASSPGGQGNTEAFF | TGTGCCAGCAGCCCGGGCGGACAGGGGAACACTGAAGCTTTCTTT
. | few | TRBJ2-3 | TRBV19 | CASSSRDTASTDTQYF | TGTGCCAGTAGTTCCCGGGACACAGCTAGCACAGATACGCAGTATTTT
TRBD2 | . | TRBJ2-2 | TRBV7-2 | CASSILTSGGLRAGELFF | TGTGCCAGCAGCATACTTACTAGCGGGGGGCTACGAGCGGGGGAGCTGTTTTTT
. | . | TRBJ2-1 | TRBV6-1 | CASSARGDYNEQFF | TGTGCCAGCAGTGCCAGGGGAGACTACAATGAGCAGTTCTTC
. | . | TRBJ1-2 | TRBV19 | CASSSIHGYTF | TGTGCCAGTAGTAGTATCCATGGCTACACCTTC
TRBD2 | . | TRBJ2-5 | TRBV10-1 | CASSPGGRESETQYF | TGCGCCAGCTCCCCCGGGGGGAGGGAGTCCGAGACCCAGTACTTC
. | . | TRBJ1-4 | TRBV20-1 | CSVVINEKLFF | TGCAGTGTAGTCATCAATGAAAAACTGTTTTTT
TRBD1 | . | TRBJ2-7 | TRBV7-9 | CASSLGQGAYEQYF | TGTGCCAGCAGCTTAGGACAGGGAGCCTACGAGCAGTACTTC
. | once | TRBJ1-3 | TRBV28 | CASSLIHSGNTIYF | TGTGCCAGCAGTTTAATTCACTCTGGAAACACCATATATTTT
TRBD1 | . | TRBJ2-7 | TRBV20-1 | CSAGDRDEQYF | TGCAGTGCGGGAGACAGGGACGAGCAGTACTTC
TRBD1 | . | TRBJ2-3 | TRBV28 | CASSLDRGGRADTQYF | TGTGCCAGCAGTTTGGACAGGGGAGGGAGGGCAGATACGCAGTATTTT
TRBD1 | . | TRBJ1-3 | TRBV29-1 | CSVEQGASGNTIYF | TGCAGCGTAGAACAGGGGGCCTCTGGAAACACCATATATTTT
. | . | TRBJ2-3 | TRBV9 | CASSVRGSRTQYF | TGTGCCAGCAGCGTAAGAGGTAGCCGTACGCAGTATTTT
. | . | TRBJ1-2 | TRBV11-2 | CASSLSVGAGYTF | TGTGCCAGCAGCCTAAGTGTGGGGGCTGGCTACACCTTC
. | few | TRBJ2-2 | TRBV2 | CASSELSAGELFF | TGTGCCAGCAGTGAACTGTCGGCCGGGGAGCTGTTTTTT
TRBD1 | . | TRBJ2-2 | TRBV6-5 | CASSPGTVNTGELFF | TGTGCCAGCAGTCCGGGGACAGTGAACACCGGGGAGCTGTTTTTT
. | few | TRBJ2-7 | TRBV28 | CASSLGWESSYEQYF | TGTGCCAGCAGTTTAGGGTGGGAGAGCTCCTACGAGCAGTACTTC
TRBD1 | . | TRBJ2-2 | TRBV15 | CATSSAPPGQGTGDLFF | TGTGCCACCAGCAGCGCTCCTCCGGGACAGGGAACCGGGGATCTGTTTTTT
TRBD1 | . | TRBJ2-3 | TRBV11-3 | CASSPGDRGRPDTQYF | TGTGCCAGCAGCCCCGGGGACAGGGGGCGGCCAGATACGCAGTATTTT
TRBD1 | . | TRBJ2-5 | TRBV5-4 | CASSFPTGGQRETQYF | TGTGCCAGCAGCTTCCCGACAGGGGGCCAGCGGGAGACCCAGTACTTC
. | . | TRBJ1-2 | TRBV19 | CASSGRLYGYTF | TGTGCCAGTAGTGGCAGGCTCTATGGCTACACCTTC
TRBD2 | . | TRBJ2-1 | TRBV2 | CASTTVPPSGRAVPNEQFF | TGTGCCAGCACCACCGTCCCCCCTAGCGGGAGGGCTGTTCCGAATGAGCAGTTCTTC
TRBD1 | once | TRBJ2-1 | TRBV4-3 | CASSGTGAYNEQFF | TGCGCCAGCAGCGGGACAGGGGCCTACAATGAGCAGTTCTTC
. | few | TRBJ1-1 | TRBV30 | CAWLRVHGAFF | TGTGCCTGGCTGAGAGTCCACGGAGCTTTCTTT
TRBD1 | . | TRBJ1-4 | TRBV19 | CASSRGQGNEKLFF | TGTGCCAGTAGTAGGGGACAGGGAAATGAAAAACTGTTTTTT
. | . | TRBJ1-1 | TRBV7-2 | CASSFSVNTEAFF | TGTGCCAGCAGCTTCTCGGTGAACACTGAAGCTTTCTTT